The 19 T cell receptor beta chains below come from one sample, sequenced in a study of neoadjuvant nivolumab and ipilimumab in lung cancer. Data came from immunoSEQ multiplex PCR; TCRdb stores just in-frame clones and leaves some out. The sample includes about 30,000 clones, roughly three quarters of them seen just once. Specimen: tumor tissue, collected after neoadjuvant nivolumab, alone or with ipilimumab, at or shortly before surgery. Receptors were obtained from an adult with non-small cell lung cancer.

There are a few counts of this clone. The rearrangement uses TRBV4-2 and TRBJ1-6; possible D gene TRBD1, 5 bases. V was cut by 1 base and J by 6 bases, with 7 bases left in between. Germline lookup yields CDR1 LGHNA and CDR2 YNFKEQ. The CDR3 is 14 residues long. The CDR3 DNA follows: TGTGCCAGCAGCCAAGCTCAGGGTAATTCACCCCTCCACTTT. Its protein product is CASSQAQGNSPLHF.

This chain joins TRBV5-1 and TRBJ2-7; a weak D match, TRBD2 (5 bases). CDR1 and CDR2 from the germline V gene are SGHRS and YFSETQ. V was trimmed by 0 bases and J by 2 bases, leaving 9 bases between them. This CDR3 has 14 amino acids. The CDR3 bases are TGCGCCAGCAGCTTGGCCGGGGATGCCTACGAGCAGTACTTC. Its protein is CASSLAGDAYEQYF. The full variable domain, with the rest looked up from reference TRBV5-1 and TRBJ2-7, is KAGVTQTPRYLIKTRGQQVTLSCSPISGHRSVSWYQQTPGQGLQFLFEYFSETQRNKGNFPGRFSGRQFSNSRSEMNVSTLELGDSALYLCASSLAGDAYEQYFGPGTRLTVT.

V and J are TRBV4-2 and TRBJ1-1, with 7 bases matching TRBD1. V dropped 0 bases and J dropped 7; count of bases not matched to a gene: 8. The CDR3 has 15 amino acids. Looked up from germline, CDR1 is LGHNA and CDR2 is YNFKEQ. The CDR3 region has the DNA TGTGCCAGCAGCCAAGAAAACACAGGGGCCTATGAAGCTTTCTTT. Amino acids: CASSQENTGAYEAFF.

This chain connects TRBV5-1 to TRBJ2-7; the D gene is possibly TRBD1 (6 bases). Trimming shortened V by 2 bases and J by 7 bases, and 28 bases separated the two germline ends. From germline, CDR1 is SGHRS and CDR2 YFSETQ. This CDR3 has 18 amino acids. CDR3 nucleotides: TGCGCCAGCAGCTTTACCCCGCCACAGGGTAATTTTCTCTCGGAGCAGTACTTC. Encoded protein: CASSFTPPQGNFLSEQYF.

This clone appeared a single time. V and J are TRBV19 and TRBJ2-7; 10 bases are shared with TRBD1. The germline V gene has CDR1 LNHDA and CDR2 SQIVND (reference sequence). The V segment lost 10 bases and the J segment 0 bases; nucleotides outside the gene matches: 3. The CDR3 has 13 residues. The CDR3 sequence is CATRDRGSYEQYF. The CDR3 region has the DNA TGTGCCACCCGGGACAGGGGCTCCTACGAGCAGTACTTC.

This chain connects TRBV15 to TRBJ1-6; possibly TRBD1 for D (5 bases). This CDR3 region has 15 residues. Germline values: CDR1 LNHNV, CDR2 YYDKDF (reference sequence). V lost 3 bases, J lost 9 bases, and 15 bases lay in between. CDR3 in amino acids: CATSSGSGGGSPLHF. Here the CDR3 DNA reads TGTGCCACCAGCAGTGGCTCGGGGGGTGGTTCACCCCTCCACTTT. Full variable domain (outside the CDR3, taken from reference TRBV15 and TRBJ1-6): DAMVIQNPRYQVTQFGKPVTLSCSQTLNHNVMYWYQQKSSQAPKLLFHYYDKDFNNEADTPDNFQSRRPNTSFCFLDIRSPGLGDTAMYLCATSSGSGGGSPLHFGNGTRLTVT.

The rearrangement joins TRBV30 to TRBJ1-1, with a possible D match to TRBD1 (5 bases). CDR1 is GTSNPN, CDR2 SVGIG, per germline (reference sequence). Trimming removed 5 bases from V and 3 bases from J, with 7 bases in between. The CDR3 is made up of 11 amino acids. CDR3 sequence reads: CAWGGYTEAFF. The CDR3 DNA reads TGTGCCTGGGGGGGATACACTGAAGCTTTCTTT.

This chain links TRBV11-2 with TRBJ1-2; perhaps TRBD1 as D (5 bases). The CDR3 runs 13 residues. V lost 0 bases to trimming and J lost 4 bases, with 6 bases between them. The germline gives CDR1 SGHAT, CDR2 FQNNGV. CDR3 protein: CASSLDGTYGYTF. CDR3 DNA sequence: TGTGCCAGCAGCTTAGATGGGACCTATGGCTACACCTTC.

The chain uses TRBV5-1 and TRBJ1-1; 8 bases map to TRBD1. The CDR3 is made up of 13 amino acids. Germline CDR1 and CDR2: SGHRS and YFSETQ. Trimming took 9 bases from V and 2 from J; bases not matched to a gene: 6. The CDR3 DNA reads as TGCGCCACTAGGACAGGGCTTAACACTGAAGCTTTCTTT. The encoded protein is CATRTGLNTEAFF.

CDR3 in DNA: TGTGCCTGGAGTGTTGGCTTTAACCAGCCCCAGCATTTT. Protein sequence: CAWSVGFNQPQHF. The chain couples TRBV30 to TRBJ1-5, with D uncertain. Trimming stripped 0 bases from V and 7 bases from J, with 10 bases between. Germline lookup yields CDR1 GTSNPN and CDR2 SVGIG (reference sequence). This CDR3 is built from 13 residues.

This clone was recorded only once. The chain carries TRBV30 and TRBJ2-2; 9 positions match TRBD1. The germline CDR1 and CDR2 sequences are GTSNPN and SVGIG (reference sequence). With V trimmed by 5 bases and J by 7 bases, 14 bases remained unmatched. This CDR3 is built from 16 residues. The CDR3 protein is CAWQTSGTGTFGELFF. The CDR3 region has the DNA TGTGCCTGGCAAACTTCCGGGACAGGGACCTTCGGGGAGCTGTTTTTT.

By frequency in the sample, this clone is medium-sized. The chain carries TRBV7-9 and TRBJ2-7; a possible D gene is TRBD1 (5 bases). This CDR3 comprises 15 residues. The germline CDR1 and CDR2 sequences are SEHNR and FQNEAQ (reference sequence). V was cut by 3 bases and J by 0 bases, with 12 bases left in between. The CDR3 bases are TGTGCCAGCAGCTTCCTTAGGGGCGGCTCCTACGAGCAGTACTTC. Translating gives CASSFLRGGSYEQYF.

This clone came up once. The chain carries TRBV7-9 and TRBJ1-2; TRBD1 might be the D (6 bases). From germline, CDR1 is SEHNR and CDR2 FQNEAQ (reference sequence). V lost 2 bases, J lost 8 bases, and 15 bases lay in between. This CDR3 has 14 amino acids. The DNA for the CDR3 is TGTGCCAGCAGCTTAACGGAGGGGGGTCTAGGCTACACCTTC. Its protein product is CASSLTEGGLGYTF.

The V and J genes are TRBV5-4 and TRBJ2-6, with D unclear. Trimming removed 4 bases at V and 4 bases at J, with 6 bases between. This CDR3 has 13 amino acids. Per germline, CDR1 SGHNT and CDR2 YYREEE (reference sequence). The CDR3 is CASSPPGANVLTF. CDR3 nucleotide sequence: TGTGCCAGCAGCCCCCCCGGGGCCAACGTCCTGACTTTC.

Regarding this clone: One end of the junction varies from germline; a read error may be responsible. The V gene is TRBV2, the J gene TRBJ2-3; 7 nucleotides agree with TRBD2. CDR1 SNHLY and CDR2 FYNNEI come from the germline V gene. CDR3 length: 15 residues. The CDR3 spells CASTERRGSTDTQYF. The CDR3, as DNA: TGTGCCAGCACTGAACGGCGGGGGTCAACAGATACGCAGTATTTT. Supplemented by reference TRBV2 and TRBJ2-3, the full variable domain reads EPEVTQTPSHQVTQMGQEVILRCVPISNHLYFYWYRQILGQKVEFLVSFYNNEISEKSEIFDDQFSVERPDGSNFTLKIRSTKLEDSAMYFCASTERRGSTDTQYFGPGTRLTVL.

This clone was detected once. The rearrangement uses TRBV2 and TRBJ1-2; 8 nucleotides match TRBD1. The CDR3 spans 16 residues. Germline loops: CDR1 SNHLY, CDR2 FYNNEI. The ends lost 4 bases at V and 4 bases at J; junction bases unmatched: 11. As DNA, the CDR3 is TGTGCCAGCAGTGGAGGACAGGGCTCTAGGAGCTATGGCTACACCTTC. It translates to CASSGGQGSRSYGYTF.

The V gene is TRBV18, the J gene TRBJ2-7; 8 bases are shared with TRBD2. With 2 bases clipped from V and 7 bases from J, the junction kept 16 bases outside the gene matches. This CDR3 region has 17 residues. CDR1 is KGHSH and CDR2 is LQKENI in the germline V gene. This CDR3 is CASSPTASGGSGPEQYF. The CDR3 bases are TGTGCCAGCTCACCAACGGCAAGCGGGGGCTCTGGGCCGGAGCAGTACTTC.

The chain uses TRBV5-6 and TRBJ1-2; D call uncertain. V lost 4 bases and J lost 3, with 10 bases in between. Germline CDR1 is SGHDT and CDR2 is YYEEEE. CDR3 length: 13 residues. The CDR3 spells CASSEDHHYGYTF. The CDR3 nucleotides read TGTGCCAGCAGCGAAGACCACCACTATGGCTACACCTTC.

The chain combines TRBV6-5 with TRBJ1-2; 7 nucleotides agree with TRBD1. The CDR3 is made up of 13 amino acids. Looked up from germline, CDR1 is MNHEY and CDR2 is SVGAGI. The V and J ends lost 4 bases and 7 bases, in that order; junction bases with no gene match: 6. The CDR3 DNA is TGTGCCAGCAGTTTCGACAGGGTTGGTGGCTACACCTTC. This gives the protein CASSFDRVGGYTF.